These 10 T cell receptor beta chains originate from one sample sequenced in a study of blood T cell repertoires in COVID-19. Profiled with immunoSEQ multiplex PCR; TCRdb holds only in-frame clones, not every one. Of roughly 34,000 clones listed, over 80% are singletons. Sequenced material: peripheral blood. These receptors were collected from a human donor with active COVID-19. The donor label of this sample is uncertain.

The chain joins TRBV5-4 to TRBJ1-2; TRBD1 is a possible D gene (6 bases). CDR1 is SGHNT, CDR2 YYREEE, per germline (reference sequence). V lost 3 bases and J 4 bases, leaving 13 bases between the germline ends. This CDR3 is 14 amino acids long. CDR3 sequence reads: CASSSPTGPYGYTF. In DNA form, the CDR3 reads TGTGCCAGCAGCTCCCCGACAGGACCCTATGGCTACACCTTC.

The chain uses TRBV24-1 and TRBJ2-5; tentatively, D is TRBD1 (6 bases). Germline CDR1 reads KGHDR; CDR2 reads SFDVKD. V was cut by 0 bases and J by 2 bases, with 12 bases left in between. CDR3 length equals 16 residues. DNA of the CDR3: TGTGCCACCAGTGATTTGCAATGGCAGGGGCAAGAGACCCAGTACTTC. Encoded protein: CATSDLQWQGQETQYF.

This rearrangement joins TRBV2 to TRBJ2-2; 13 positions agree with TRBD2. CDR3 length: 17 amino acids. With 11 bases clipped from V and 3 bases from J, the junction kept 12 bases outside the gene matches. The germline V gene encodes CDR1 SNHLY and CDR2 FYNNEI. CDR3 nucleotides: TGTGCCTGTCCCAGACTAGCGGGGGGATCCGACACCGGGGAGCTGTTTTTT. Its translation: CACPRLAGGSDTGELFF. The variable domain in full, completed from reference TRBV2 and TRBJ2-2, reads EPEVTQTPSHQVTQMGQEVILRCVPISNHLYFYWYRQILGQKVEFLVSFYNNEISEKSEIFDDQFSVERPDGSNFTLKIRSTKLEDSAMYFCACPRLAGGSDTGELFFGEGSRLTVL.

The J gene is TRBJ1-2, the V gene TRBV28; D gene uncertain. The CDR3 consists of 14 residues. Germline loops: CDR1 MDHEN, CDR2 SYDVKM. V lost 5 bases, J lost 8 bases, and 18 bases lay in between. For the CDR3, the DNA is TGTGCCAGCAGTAGCGAGGGAGGTAGAAAAGGCTACACCTTC. It specifies CASSSEGGRKGYTF.

This clone was observed once. The genes are TRBV5-1 and TRBJ2-2; D is possibly TRBD2 (6 bases). The V gene lost 0 bases and the J gene lost 3 bases, with 9 bases spanning the gap. CDR1 is SGHRS, CDR2 YFSETQ, per germline. CDR3 length: 15 amino acids. CDR3 sequence (DNA): TGCGCCAGCAGCTTGGGGGCTAGCGACACCGGGGAGCTGTTTTTT. Protein: CASSLGASDTGELFF.

V and J are TRBV6-2 or TRBV6-3 and TRBJ1-1; 11 bases are a match to TRBD1. This CDR3 has 16 residues. V lost 5 bases and J lost 5; bases outside the gene matches: 10. The V gene's germline CDR1 is MNHEY and CDR2 SVGEGT. CDR3 sequence: CASSPGTGGRYTEAFF. DNA of the CDR3: TGTGCCAGCAGTCCCGGGACAGGGGGGAGATATACTGAAGCTTTCTTT.

The chain carries TRBV12-5 and TRBJ2-5; D is unclear. This CDR3 region has 13 residues. Trimming pared 5 bases from V and 4 bases from J, leaving 11 bases between. In germline, CDR1 is LGHNT, CDR2 FRNRAP. The CDR3 loop reads CASGPDIGETQYF. In DNA, the CDR3 is TGTGCTAGTGGTCCCGACATAGGAGAGACCCAGTACTTC.

This chain connects TRBV10-3 to TRBJ2-1; D is perhaps TRBD2 (5 bases). The CDR3 totals 15 residues. In germline, CDR1 is ENHRY, CDR2 SYGVKD. Trimming pared 2 bases from V and 8 bases from J, leaving 16 bases between. CDR3 coding DNA: TGTGCCATCAGTGAGGGTAGGCGAGGTAGCGATGAGCAGTTCTTC. Protein product: CAISEGRRGSDEQFF.

Here the CDR3 DNA reads TGTGCCAGCAGCTTCGAGACAGGTCTGGGAGATACGCAGTATTTT. Protein: CASSFETGLGDTQYF. The chain combines TRBV7-9 with TRBJ2-3; D may be TRBD1 (6 bases). V was pared by 3 bases and J by 5 bases, with 15 bases between. CDR1 SEHNR and CDR2 FQNEAQ come from the germline V gene (reference sequence). CDR3 length equals 15 residues.

V gene TRBV11-1 combines with J gene TRBJ2-1, with 7 bases fitting TRBD2. Germline V CDR1 and CDR2: SGHAT, FQDESV (reference sequence). There are 16 residues in the CDR3. V lost 4 bases, J lost 4 bases, and 10 bases stayed unmatched. The CDR3 DNA sequence: TGTGCCAGCAGCTGGGACTACGCCCCGGGATACAATGAGCAGTTCTTC. It translates to CASSWDYAPGYNEQFF.